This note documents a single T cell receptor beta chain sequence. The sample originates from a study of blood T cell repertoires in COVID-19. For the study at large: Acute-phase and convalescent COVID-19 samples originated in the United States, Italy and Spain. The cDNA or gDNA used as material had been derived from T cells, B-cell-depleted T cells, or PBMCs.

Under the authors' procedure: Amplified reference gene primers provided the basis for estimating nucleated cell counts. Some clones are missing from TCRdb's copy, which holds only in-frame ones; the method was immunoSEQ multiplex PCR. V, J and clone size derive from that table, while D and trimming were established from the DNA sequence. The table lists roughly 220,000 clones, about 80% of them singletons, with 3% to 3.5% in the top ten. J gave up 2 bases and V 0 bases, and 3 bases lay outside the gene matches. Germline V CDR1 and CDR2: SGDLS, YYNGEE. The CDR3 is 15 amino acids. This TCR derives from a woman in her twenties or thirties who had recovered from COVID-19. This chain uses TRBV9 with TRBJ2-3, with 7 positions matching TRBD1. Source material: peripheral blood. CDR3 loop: CASSVGRGNTDTQYF. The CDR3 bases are TGTGCCAGCAGCGTAGGCAGGGGGAACACAGATACGCAGTATTTT.